This TCR beta chain was documented in a study of CD8+ T cells in alopecia areata. Study-wide results and limits: Lesional scalp displayed greater clonality than normal scalp, most notably in alopecia totalis/universalis. Clarity of TCR sharing across patients fell short of that in mice, possibly HLA-related.

CDR1 is SGHRS and CDR2 is YFSETQ in the germline V gene. The CDR3 runs 15 residues. V lost 2 bases, J lost 3 bases, and 4 bases stayed unmatched. Worth noting for this clone: Its target is unknown.

Researchers picked out CD4+ and CD8+ T cells from PBMCs by sorting. Extraction of RNA preceded its reverse transcription into cDNA, which served as the sequencing template. Method: immunoSEQ multiplex PCR; TCRdb's copy keeps in-frame clones and lacks some. The data hold roughly 150,000 clones, with 55% observed a single time. The source is a human donor in good health. This sequence joins TRBV5-1 and TRBJ1-2; 10 bases map to TRBD1. The sequencing input was CD4+ T cells sorted from blood. For the CDR3, the DNA is TGCGCCAGCAGCTTCTCGACAGGGGGCGACTATGGCTACACCTTC. Translation gives CASSFSTGGDYGYTF.